This T cell receptor (beta chain) was captured in a study of blood T cell repertoires in COVID-19. Study background: Acute and convalescent COVID-19 samples came from the United States, Italy and Spain. The analysed material was cDNA or gDNA that came from T cells, B-cell-depleted T cells, or PBMCs.

As processed by the authors: Amplification with reference gene primers provided the estimates of nucleated cell counts. Data came from immunoSEQ multiplex PCR; TCRdb stores just in-frame clones and leaves some out. V and J calls and clone size are those listed in that table; D and trimming were worked out from the DNA. The table has under 300,000 clones, around 86% seen once. Per germline, CDR1 LNHDA and CDR2 SQIVND (reference sequence). This CDR3 is 19 amino acids long. V shed 3 bases and J 3 bases; nucleotides not matched to a gene: 16. The chain has TRBV19 and TRBJ1-5; 8 nucleotides match TRBD1. The receptor was derived from a man aged 25 to 40 who had recovered from COVID-19. Sequencing was done on a sample of peripheral blood. In nucleotides, the CDR3 is TGTGCCAGTAGTATGGGGGGACCGAGGACAGGGATGACCAATCAGCCCCAGCATTTT. Protein: CASSMGGPRTGMTNQPQHF.